These 9 T cell receptor beta chains were sequenced from one sample in a study of Tregs in tolerant kidney transplant recipients. The data were produced by immunoSEQ multiplex PCR, yet TCRdb's version contains in-frame clones alone and is incomplete. The sample holds about 31,000 clones, 82% seen once. No antigen has been identified for these receptors. Sample: Tregs from blood cultured with allogeneic cells. These receptors all come from a human donor in good health.

CDR3: CASSLPHTDTQYF. The CDR3 DNA sequence: TGCGCCAGCAGCCTACCGCACACAGATACGCAGTATTTT. This chain joins TRBV5-1 and TRBJ2-3; D uncertain. This CDR3 region has 13 residues. Germline-derived CDR1 and CDR2 are SGHRS and YFSETQ. The V and J ends lost 4 bases and 2 bases respectively, with 8 bases between them.

This chain uses TRBV27 with TRBJ2-5; the match to TRBD1 covers 7 bases. Trimming cost V 4 bases and J 7 bases; bases outside gene matches: 15. The CDR3 consists of 16 residues. Germline V gene data show CDR1 as MNHEY and CDR2 as SMNVEV (reference sequence). CDR3: CASSSRPQTGWGTQYF. CDR3 coding DNA: TGTGCCAGCAGTTCCCGCCCCCAGACAGGGTGGGGGACCCAGTACTTC.

V and J are TRBV7-8 and TRBJ2-1, with 10 bases aligning to TRBD2. The length of the CDR3 is 15 residues. The ends lost 2 bases at V and 6 bases at J; junction bases unmatched: 4. CDR1 is SGHVS, CDR2 FQNEAQ, per germline. The CDR3 DNA reads TGTGCCAGCAGCTTAATCAGCGGGAGGGCCAATGAGCAGTTCTTC. Its protein is CASSLISGRANEQFF.

This sequence joins TRBV27 and TRBJ2-7, with D tentatively TRBD1 or TRBD2 (6 bases each). The length of the CDR3 is 15 residues. V was trimmed by 6 bases and J by 0 bases, leaving 15 bases between them. Germline V gene sequence: CDR1 MNHEY, CDR2 SMNVEV (reference sequence). As DNA, the CDR3 is TGTGCCAGCAGCCAGACATGGGGGGCCTCCTACGAGCAGTACTTC. Its protein product is CASSQTWGASYEQYF.

This rearrangement joins TRBV30 to TRBJ2-1; a weak D match, TRBD2 (6 bases). The ends were cut back, 8 bases at V and 4 bases at J, with 12 bases in the middle. Germline V gives CDR1 GTSNPN, CDR2 SVGIG (reference sequence). The CDR3 runs 12 residues. CDR3 bases: TGTGCCGGGGGACTGGAGTACAATGAGCAGTTCTTC. Encoded protein: CAGGLEYNEQFF. The full variable domain, its missing parts supplied by reference TRBV30 and TRBJ2-1, is SQTIHQWPATLVQPVGSPLSLECTVEGTSNPNLYWYRQAAGRGLQLLFYSVGIGQISSEVPQNLSASRPQDRQFILSSKKLLLSDSGFYLCAGGLEYNEQFFGPGTRLTVL.

This clone was seen more than once but under ten times. The rearrangement uses TRBV5-1 and TRBJ2-3; TRBD2 matches at 15 bases. The germline gives CDR1 SGHRS, CDR2 YFSETQ. V gave up 3 bases and J gave up 3 bases; unmatched junction bases: 8. The CDR3 has 18 amino acids. For the CDR3, the DNA is TGCGCCAGCAGCTCCCAACCGGGACTAGCGGGAGGAACAGATACGCAGTATTTT. Amino acids: CASSSQPGLAGGTDTQYF.

This sequence joins TRBV2 and TRBJ2-3; D gene unclear. CDR1 and CDR2 from the germline V gene are SNHLY and FYNNEI. The germline V and J ends were trimmed by 6 bases and 2 bases, with 9 bases remaining between them. The CDR3 sequence is 13 residues long. Written as DNA, the CDR3 is TGTGCCAGCAGGGTACGGAACACAGATACGCAGTATTTT. Translating it yields CASRVRNTDTQYF.

This chain links TRBV4-3 with TRBJ1-3, with a weak D call TRBD1 (5 bases). Trimming took 1 base from V and 4 from J, leaving 20 bases between them. Germline V gene sequence: CDR1 LGHNA, CDR2 YSLEER. The length of the CDR3 is 18 residues. CDR3: CASSQVPGGVRAGNTIYF. CDR3 DNA sequence: TGCGCCAGCAGCCAAGTCCCCGGCGGGGTCAGGGCGGGAAACACCATATATTTT.

This chain links TRBV30 with TRBJ1-5; tentative D call: TRBD1 (5 bases). Trimming removed 6 bases from V and 3 bases from J, with 12 bases in between. CDR3 size: 13 residues. Germline CDR1 GTSNPN, CDR2 SVGIG (reference sequence). CDR3 residues: CACQDTNNQPQHF. The CDR3 DNA reads as TGTGCCTGCCAGGACACCAACAATCAGCCCCAGCATTTT. The full variable domain, with the rest looked up from reference TRBV30 and TRBJ1-5, is SQTIHQWPATLVQPVGSPLSLECTVEGTSNPNLYWYRQAAGRGLQLLFYSVGIGQISSEVPQNLSASRPQDRQFILSSKKLLLSDSGFYLCACQDTNNQPQHFGDGTRLSIL.